A single sample is the source of the 26 T cell receptor beta chains below, sequenced in a study of tumor and adjacent non-tumor tissue in lung cancer (dated by TCRdb to 2016 to 2018). Library preparation employed multiplex PCR. This sample was sequenced with an Illumina HiSeq 2500. TCRbeta libraries were built by three rounds of nested PCR using primers (Table S4), following protocols modified from ARM-PCR. TCRdb reprocessing: public reads trimmed at Q25 with fastp, clones called with MiXCR, in-frame beta chains kept. A single entry per CDR3 protein holds the most common genes and DNA from its merged rows. Recorded for this sample are some 100,000 distinct CDR3 sequences; 65% of them occurred a single time. Of the sample, about 19% is held by the ten largest clones. RNA was isolated from bulk unsorted tissue, and RNA quality was assessed with a NanoDrop ND-1000 and an Agilent 2100. Distant non-tumor tissue taken more than 3 cm from the tumor edge was used as the normal lung sample.

The sample was distant non-tumor lung tissue. The receptors originated from a man aged 30-40 years with non-small cell lung cancer.

This clonotype was picked up many times. This CDR3 reads CSARAPGGWEQYF. CDR3 nucleotide sequence: TGCAGTGCTAGAGCCCCGGGGGGGTGGGAGCAGTACTTC. The V call is TRBV20-1, the J call TRBJ2-7; 8 bases align to TRBD2. The V gene's germline CDR1 is DFQATT and CDR2 SNEGSKA (reference sequence). V dropped 1 base and J dropped 7; count of bases not matched to a gene: 6. The CDR3 is made up of 13 amino acids.

On this clonotype: Being one base from a much bigger clone, this may be a read error. Because it lacks the conserved phenylalanine or tryptophan at the end, this CDR3 is likely a read error. V and J are TRBV10-3 and TRBJ1-3; no clear D gene. The CDR3 has 16 amino acids. CDR1 and CDR2 (germline): ENHRY, SYGVKD. Trimming shortened V by 3 bases and J by 4 bases, and 16 bases separated the two germline ends. CDR3 sequence: CAISDPQRVPGNTIYY. The CDR3 DNA follows: TGTGCCATCAGTGACCCGCAGAGGGTACCAGGAAACACCATATATTAT.

There are a few counts of this clonotype. The gene calls are TRBV7-3 and TRBJ2-2; either TRBD1 or TRBD2 may fit D (6 bases each). CDR1 and CDR2 (germline): SGHTA, FQGTGA. V was cut by 3 bases and J by 1 base, with 12 bases left in between. The CDR3 is 16 residues long. The CDR3 sequence is CASSFGGRENTGELFF. The DNA of the CDR3 is TGTGCCAGCAGCTTTGGGGGGCGCGAGAACACCGGGGAGCTGTTTTTT.

Note on this clonotype: A much more abundant neighbour one base away suggests this may be a read error. V and J are TRBV29-1 and TRBJ1-1; tentatively, D is TRBD1 (5 bases). This CDR3 spans 14 amino acids. In germline, CDR1 is SQVTM, CDR2 ANQGSEA. The CDR3 nucleotides are TGCAGGGCCCACGGGACCGTTATGAACACTGAAGCTTTCTTT. Protein: CRAHGTVMNTEAFF.

A remark on this clonotype: One junction end does not reproduce the germline sequence, and a read error may be involved. The chain links TRBV6-5 to TRBJ2-5, with D possibly being TRBD2 (6 bases). The length of the CDR3 is 17 residues. Germline CDR1 is MNHEY and CDR2 is SVGAGI. CDR3 sequence: CASSLMRPRVSGETQYF. The CDR3 DNA follows: TGTGCCAGCAGTTTGATGAGACCGAGAGTGTCGGGGGAGACCCAATACTTC.

This clonotype was recorded a few times. V and J are TRBV14 and TRBJ2-3, with TRBD2 matching 14 bases. Looked up from germline, CDR1 is SGHDN and CDR2 is FVKESK. The V and J ends lost 3 bases and 2 bases, in that order; junction bases with no gene match: 7. The CDR3 length is 18 residues. The CDR3, as DNA: TGTGCCAGCAGCCACCCGACTAGCGGGGGGGCTATCACAGATACGCAGTATTTT. Its protein product is CASSHPTSGGAITDTQYF.

Note on this clonotype: One end of the junction fails to match germline, which may point to a read error. The rearrangement links TRBV12-3 or TRBV12-4 to TRBJ2-1; D is undetermined. The CDR3 extends over 11 amino acids. For the CDR3, the DNA is TGCGTCAGCAGTTTATGGAATGAGCAGTTGTTC. Amino acid sequence: CVSSLWNEQLF.

Points on this clonotype: Germline and junction disagree at one end, which may indicate a read error. The chain couples TRBV6-5 to TRBJ1-4; 7 positions agree with TRBD1. CDR3 length: 14 residues. Germline CDR1 and CDR2: MNHEY and SVGAGI. In nucleotides, the CDR3 is TGTGCCAGCAGACTAGGGGGCGGAGTTGAAAAACTGCTTTTT. Translation gives CASRLGGGVEKLLF.

The chain links TRBV6-5 to TRBJ1-1, with D maybe TRBD1 (5 bases). The V end was cut by 4 bases, the J end by 4 bases, with 13 bases between. CDR3 length: 14 amino acids. The germline gives CDR1 MNHEY, CDR2 SVGAGI. The CDR3 bases are TGTGCCAGCAGTTCGGAACGGGGGACCACTGAAGCTTTCTTT. Translating gives CASSSERGTTEAFF.

On this clonotype: The junction departs from the called germline gene at one end, perhaps through a read error. The chain carries TRBV20-1 and TRBJ2-2, with D possibly TRBD1 on 6 matching bases. The CDR3 loop spans 15 amino acids. CDR1 and CDR2 (germline): DFQATT, SNEGSKA (reference sequence). CDR3 sequence: CSANPGRGNTGELFF. CDR3 DNA: TGCAGTGCTAATCCGGGCAGGGGCAACACCGGGGAACTGTTTTTT.

This chain joins TRBV24-1 and TRBJ2-7; 7 bases map to TRBD1. Germline V lookup: CDR1 KGHDR, CDR2 SFDVKD. V lost 5 bases and J lost 4; bases outside the gene matches: 4. This CDR3 has 13 amino acids. The DNA for the CDR3 is TGTGCCACCAGTGCCGAGACAGGGTACGAGCAGTACTTC. This sequence encodes CATSAETGYEQYF.

Comments on this clonotype: This clone may be a read error of a much larger clone one base away. The chain recombines TRBV6-5 with TRBJ2-5; D is unresolved. The CDR3 has 14 amino acids. Germline loops: CDR1 MNHEY, CDR2 SVGAGI. The V gene lost 0 bases and the J gene lost 8 bases, with 13 bases spanning the gap. The CDR3 protein is CASSYSGPPDTQYF. In DNA form, the CDR3 reads TGTGCCAGCAGTTACTCAGGGCCGCCAGATACCCAGTACTTC.

A remark on this clonotype: A much larger clonotype is one base distant, so this may be a read error. The chain recombines TRBV6-4 with TRBJ2-5; D remains ambiguous. CDR1 MRHNA and CDR2 SNTAGT come from the germline V gene. The CDR3 is 13 residues long. The CDR3 DNA is TGTGCCGGCAGTGACTCGATTACGGAGACCCAGTACTTC. This gives the protein CAGSDSITETQYF.

The CDR3: CASSPCEEPQHF. The CDR3 coding sequence is TGTGCCAGCAGCCCCTGTGAAGAGCCCCAGCATTTT. The V gene is TRBV11-2, the J gene TRBJ1-5; no clear D. Germline CDR1 and CDR2: SGHAT and FQNNGV. The CDR3 is 12 residues long. V was trimmed by 5 bases and J by 8 bases, leaving 10 bases between them.

A remark on this clonotype: Compared with germline, one end of the junction differs, possibly owing to a read error. The V and J genes are TRBV4-1 and TRBJ2-3, with TRBD2 identical over 7 bases. Germline V CDR1 and CDR2: MGHRA, YSYEKL. The CDR3 spans 15 residues. The CDR3 protein is CTSSHQRDLTDMQYF. The CDR3 nucleotides read TGCACCAGCAGCCATCAGCGGGACCTCACAGATATGCAGTATTTT.

Comments on this clonotype: With a much larger clone just one base away, this may be a read error. J is TRBJ1-1 and V is TRBV12-5; TRBD1 might be the D (5 bases). The CDR3 consists of 14 residues. V was shortened by 7 bases and J by 7 bases, with 19 bases between the two germline ends. Per germline, CDR1 LGHNT and CDR2 FRNRAP. DNA of the CDR3: TGTGCTAGTGATGCCCGGGACGGGGGGGTTGAAGCTTTCTTT. Translated, it gives CASDARDGGVEAFF.

This clonotype is medium-sized in the sample. The chain has TRBV20-1 and TRBJ2-3; TRBD2 might be the D (5 bases). Deletions cut 2 bases from V and 5 bases from J, with 8 bases between. Germline lookup yields CDR1 DFQATT and CDR2 SNEGSKA (reference sequence). The CDR3 covers 12 residues. This chain's CDR3 is CSARFGIDTQYF. The CDR3 DNA reads TGCAGTGCTAGATTCGGGATAGATACGCAGTATTTT.

As concerns this clonotype: Its ends do not fully match the called genes, so a read error is possible. This rearrangement joins TRBV29-1 to TRBJ1-2; D not certain. In germline, CDR1 is SQVTM, CDR2 ANQGSEA. There are 13 residues in the CDR3. CDR3 sequence (DNA): TGCAGCGTTGAGGATCGTAGTAACTATGACTACACCTTC. Protein product: CSVEDRSNYDYTF.

As for this clonotype: At one of its ends the junction is not consistent with the germline gene, which may arise from a read error. The chain has TRBV11-2 and TRBJ2-2, with 10 bases that match TRBD2. The CDR3 loop spans 15 amino acids. CDR1 SGHAT and CDR2 FQNNGV come from the germline V gene. The CDR3 coding sequence is TGTGCCGGCAGCGGGGGGGAGGTTGGCACCGGGGAGCTGTTTTTT. It yields the protein CAGSGGEVGTGELFF.

Details on this clonotype: A single base separates this from a much larger clone, so it may be a read error. CDR3 sequence reads: CASSPRGGEDYDTQYF. CDR3 DNA: TGTGCCAGCAGTCCCAGGGGGGGGGAGGACTATGATACGCAGTATTTT. The chain uses TRBV12-3 or TRBV12-4 and TRBJ2-3; D might be TRBD1 or TRBD2, each matching 7 bases. The CDR3 sequence is 16 residues long. V was trimmed by 5 bases and J by 6 bases, leaving 21 bases between them.

The rearrangement joins TRBV6-2 or TRBV6-3 to TRBJ1-1, with D hard to call. The CDR3 loop spans 13 amino acids. CDR1 and CDR2 from the germline V gene are MNHEY and SVGEGT. With 8 bases removed from V and 1 base from J, the gap between germline ends came to 11 bases. CDR3 coding DNA: TGTGCCAGCTGGTGTGGTTCGAACACTGAAGCTTTCTTT. Its translation: CASWCGSNTEAFF.

As concerns this clonotype: At one end, the junction sequence differs from germline, possibly due to a read error. The chain has TRBV4-1 and TRBJ1-2; 9 bases align to TRBD1. Germline V gene lookup returns CDR1 MGHRA and CDR2 YSYEKL. The CDR3 length is 17 residues. CDR3 nucleotide sequence: TGCGCCAGCAACCAAGATATGTCCACAGGGGGCGCACGTGGCTACACCTTC. Translating it yields CASNQDMSTGGARGYTF.

This chain uses TRBV20-1 with TRBJ2-7, with TRBD1 matching over 8 bases. Unmatched junction bases numbered 7, after V lost 2 bases and J lost 1 base. There are 15 residues in the CDR3. Germline lookup yields CDR1 DFQATT and CDR2 SNEGSKA (reference sequence). CDR3 in DNA: TGCAGTGCTAGATCGCCTACAGGGGGATCCTACGAGCAGTACTTC. Encoded protein: CSARSPTGGSYEQYF.

On this clonotype: This may stem from a read error, because a much larger clone lies one nucleotide away. The chain uses TRBV29-1 and TRBJ1-4; tentatively, D is TRBD1 (6 bases). Germline V gene lookup returns CDR1 SQVTM and CDR2 ANQGSEA. The CDR3 covers 14 residues. Trimming left V 6 bases short and J 6 bases short, with 17 bases between. The CDR3 nucleotides read TGCAGCGTCGTACAGGGCTGGAGTGATGAAAAACTGTTTTTT. Its translation: CSVVQGWSDEKLFF.

About this clonotype: A junction end diverges from the germline sequence, so it may reflect a read error. V is TRBV11-3 and J is TRBJ2-7; 8 nucleotides match TRBD1. This CDR3 spans 15 amino acids. CDR1 and CDR2 from the germline V gene are SGHNT and YENEEA. The CDR3 DNA is TGTGCTAGCAGCTTAGGACAGGGAAAAGGCTACGAGCAGTACTTC. Encoded protein: CASSLGQGKGYEQYF.

This clonotype was detected a few times. CDR3 DNA sequence: TGTGCCAGCAGCATGGGACTAGCGGGAAGTGAGCAGTTCTTC. Protein: CASSMGLAGSEQFF. The chain joins TRBV7-3 to TRBJ2-1; TRBD2 aligns across 13 bases. Germline CDR1 and CDR2: SGHTA and FQGTGA. The CDR3 has 14 amino acids. After removal of 5 bases from V and 9 bases from J, the junction contained 4 bases not matched to a gene. The full variable domain, in which reference TRBV7-3 and TRBJ2-1 provide the parts outside the CDR3, is GAGVSQTPSNKVTEKGKYVELRCDPISGHTALYWYRQSLGQGPEFLIYFQGTGAADDSGLPNDRFFAVRPEGSVSTLKIQRTERGDSAVYLCASSMGLAGSEQFFGPGTRLTVL.